This T cell receptor beta chain was obtained from a study of post-analysis software for immune sequencing data. Study results and limitations: The study found TRBV5-6, TRBV5-1 and TRBV20-1 among five TRBV segments more frequent in patients than controls.

A few counts support this clonotype. Its target is not known. Germline V gene data show CDR1 as SGHDN and CDR2 as FVKESK. The CDR3 consists of 13 residues. Sequencing libraries made from TCR beta cDNA carried unique molecular identifiers. TCRdb reprocessed the PCR reads via MiXCR and lists one record per CDR3 protein. The sample has hundreds of thousands of distinct CDR3 sequences; roughly 29% are singletons. The sequencing input was blood. This receptor was taken from a girl aged 10-17 years with multiple sclerosis. This rearrangement joins TRBV14 to TRBJ2-5, with a possible D match to TRBD1 (6 bases). Matching the DNA end better, TRBJ2-7 makes the J call doubtful. The CDR3 spells CASSQVGRGEQYF. The CDR3 nucleotides are TGTGCCAGCAGCCAAGTGGGCAGGGGCGAGCAGTACTTC.